This T cell receptor (beta chain) was identified during a study of cytomegalovirus exposure and HLA in healthy donors (TCRdb year 2017). About the investigation overall: According to an earlier analysis of around 600 of the donors, some 180 million T cells yielded roughly 100 million unique TCR beta sequences and about 300 Gb of sequence data. About five DR-DQ haplotypes were handled as single units for association and clustering, since linkage in the cohort was strong. The later analysis used no new phenotypic data to find candidate immune exposures, relying instead on TCR beta sequences and their occurrence across donors. HLA typing included class I and class II loci at four-digit resolution. About 280 gigabases of sequencing data and 80 million or so unique TCR sequences were included in an early release covering over 600 HLA-typed donors. An earlier analysis of 500 to 750 of the donors applied high-throughput TCR beta sequencing to assess whether each TCR beta V gene segment acted as functional or pseudogenic. The study aimed to test whether cataloging public T cell receptors could reveal signatures of past pathogen exposure. Among a few hundred genotyped donors of the cohort, an average of 235,054 unique TCR beta nucleotide sequences were sequenced per donor, around a sixth of them non-productive. A later genetic analysis took genome-wide SNP genotypes for about 55% of the 666 donors and used that subset as a discovery cohort. The T cell repertoires of under 700 subjects were profiled by immunosequencing and related to cytomegalovirus serostatus. A later analysis re-examined previously published TCR beta repertoires from 500 to 700 donors and added high-resolution HLA genotyping to investigate patterns of TCR occurrence. Typing coverage varied by locus: roughly 629-630 donors for A, B, C, DRB1 and DQB1; around 560 for DQA1; about 590 for DPA1; more than 450 for DPB1. All discovery cohort repertoires had been generated using a single sequencing platform. Besides the first cohort of around 700 subjects, a separate validation cohort made up of 120 different subjects was used. Donor age, sex, ethnicity and CMV serostatus were compiled alongside the repertoire data. Among the approximately 430 genotyped donors, around 81% belonged to the genetic ancestry cluster associated with self-reported Caucasian donors. The study combined high-throughput TCR immunosequencing, statistical association of individual TCRs with disease status, and machine learning to predict cytomegalovirus infection status. General findings and caveats noted by the study authors: Several of the top co-occurrence clusters appeared to be linked to parvovirus B19, influenza, CMV and Epstein-Barr virus, according to a later analysis. The earlier analysis of 587 of the donors excluded roughly 17 rarely observed V segments, including chromosome 9 orphons, because counts were too low. At a false discovery rate of 0.05, a later analysis linked under 20,000 TCR beta sequences to specific HLA alleles. According to a later analysis, TCR association rates differed among HLA loci, with DRB1 alleles showing the most associated TCRs and HLA-C alleles showing the fewest. In a later analysis, HLA-associated TCR beta chains showed more clonal expansion and lower generation probabilities than non-associated chains that were equally common. Assigning TCR associations to individual alleles was difficult when HLA alleles, especially DR and DQ, strongly co-occurred. This cohort had only TCR beta chains sequenced, and the lack of alpha or paired-chain data limited which features could be detected. The classifier was reported to diagnose cytomegalovirus status with high specificity and sensitivity in both the original cohort and the validation cohort. While some public TCRs were present in many individuals, most TCR sequences turned up only very rarely across donors. Because some donors lacked HLA typing at each locus, the association tests relied only on the typed subset. In the study, about 150 TCR beta chains were listed as associated with cytomegalovirus. The presence/absence analyses assumed that sequencing depth was roughly uniform across donors, and that assumption may not be true. Compared with the approximately 720-donor mean, donors in an Asian-associated ancestry cluster had fewer N-insertions in productive TCRs, according to a later genetic analysis. Most CMV-associated TCR beta chains appeared to be HLA-restricted in a later analysis, and the HLA associations seemed to be driven largely by CMV exposure. A further reported finding was that TCR beta sequences accurately predicted the HLA-A and HLA-B alleles for most subjects in the first cohort. Correlated functional status among segregating V segments might be attributable to linkage disequilibrium, but an unknown experimental factor could not be ruled out. V-gene and J-gene trimming of TCR beta chains was associated with a missense DCLRE1C variant in a later genetic analysis, and the association was replicated in an independent cohort. Immune exposure information for the cohort was limited to CMV serostatus. The authors suggested that the approach could potentially be extended to other disease states and immunological phenotypes. In an earlier analysis of some 640 of the donors, most TCR beta V segments were observed in productive rearrangements about 90% or about 30% of the time, broadly matching IMGT annotations. The sequencing pipeline was judged likely to have produced a cluster of highly shared sequence variants as a technical artifact. In vitro tests confirmed that three of the cytomegalovirus-associated TCR beta chains recognize cytomegalovirus antigens.

The cohort consisted of 600 or so healthy bone marrow donors. At the time of sampling, all cohort members were nominally healthy, though unrecorded immune exposures were likely present. The donor was CMV seropositive and belonged to the group of a few hundred seropositive cohort members. A peripheral blood sample was provided by each donor, and peripheral blood mononuclear cells were used for TCR beta sequencing. Genomic DNA was extracted from the blood cell samples with the Qiagen DNeasy Blood Extraction Kit. Concerning this clone itself: Its binding antigen is unknown. Base-call qualities are not available, and no considerably larger clone is one nucleotide away.

Library preparation was by the immunoSEQ multiplex PCR assay. The multiplex PCR relied on a mix of 60 forward primers for TCR Vbeta segments and 13 reverse primers for TCR Jbeta segments. A multiplex PCR assay on genomic DNA amplified the CDR3 region of rearranged TCR beta genes. Amplified TCR beta libraries were sequenced as 87-base-pair reads on the Illumina HiSeq System. The published analysis was carried out like this. A later analysis tallied around 82 million unique TCR beta chains across the 666 repertoires, and approximately 11 million of those chains were shared by two or more donors. To remove PCR and sequencing errors, raw reads were error-corrected and collapsed into unique sequences using a nearest-neighbor algorithm that merged closely related sequences. CDR3 sequences were aligned to IMGT reference sequences to assign V, D and J gene segments. Each retained sequence needed at least a six-nucleotide match to both a V gene segment and a J gene segment. Rearrangements were classified as productive when the CDR3 lacked stop codons and remained in frame with V and J, and all other rearrangements were classified as non-productive. CDR3 was defined by IMGT convention, running from the second conserved V-encoded cysteine to the conserved J-encoded phenylalanine. Sequences without an unambiguous match to a single V gene segment were excluded from the earlier analysis of 587 of the donors. An earlier analysis of a few hundred of the donors called V segments functional above 56.7% productive rearrangements and segregating when the between-donor standard deviation exceeded 5%. A statistical classification framework was built to diagnose cytomegalovirus status from the catalog of TCR beta chain sequences. A later analysis assigned V and J genes by comparing TCR nucleotide sequences with IMGT/GENE-DB human TR gene sequences. Using the TCRdist pipeline, a later analysis assigned CDR3 sequences along with most-parsimonious VDJ recombination scenarios. In a later analysis, each TCR beta chain was defined by its CDR3 amino acid sequence together with its V-gene family, and reads without a unique V-gene family were excluded. As a way to deal with suspected cross-contamination and a sequencing artifact, a later analysis dropped nearly 600 nucleotide sequences that were highly shared and had low generation probability. In a later analysis, a clonal expansion index for each public chain was calculated from normalized within-repertoire ranks of inferred template counts. A later analysis computed generation probabilities with a VDJ recombination model fitted to out-of-frame rearrangements, and checked the results against IGoR. In a later analysis, hypergeometric tests were used to score TCR-TCR, TCR-HLA and TCR-CMV co-occurrence, with a repertoire-size bias correction applied to TCR pairs. A later analysis estimated false discovery rates by permuting HLA or CMV assignments 20 times. In a later analysis, co-occurring TCRs were grouped using DBSCAN, with TCRdist sequence similarity added in when clustering inside HLA-allele-positive subsets. For co-occurrence clustering, repertoires with fewer than 30,000 or more than 120,000 public chains were excluded, along with 5 or 6 repertoires with anomalous nucleotide sharing. TCRdb mirrors the immuneACCESS table, restricted to in-frame sequences. Some clones are absent from its copies; in checked studies, under half trace to an unresolved V gene, and the reason for the others is unknown. The V and J calls and clone size are taken from that table; D and trimming were inferred from the DNA. This sample has 150,000 to 200,000 clones in its table, and over 75% of those were observed once. The ten top clones hold just under 1% of the sample.

Sequencing was done on a sample of PBMCs. The TCR originated in a woman in her fifties or sixties in good health and CMV-seropositive.

The sequence in DNA is TGTGCCAGTTGCGGACAGGGAGCCGAAAAACTGTTTTTT. Its product reads: CASCGQGAEKLFF. The V and J segments used are TRBV19 and TRBJ1-4; 8 central bases correspond to TRBD1. V trim: 8 bases; J trim: 8 bases; unmatched bases: 7. Sequences LNHDA (CDR1) and SQIVND (CDR2) are obtained from the germline V gene (reference sequence). From cysteine to phenylalanine, the CDR3 is 13 amino acids long. Of the read, only the CDR3 DNA is kept; its 39 bases are in frame from base 1.